The 26 T cell receptor beta chains presented below share a single source sample, sequenced in a study of CD8+ T cells in alopecia areata. cDNA prepared by RNA extraction and subsequent reverse transcription served as the template for sequencing. Profiled with immunoSEQ multiplex PCR; TCRdb holds only in-frame clones, not every one. This table has some 190,000 clones, approximately 70% appearing once. The treatment was: oral pan-JAK inhibitor, 5-10 mg twice daily. The source material was CD4+ T cells sorted from blood, sampled at approximately week 44, from a patient treated with tofacitinib. These receptors all stem from a human donor with alopecia areata.

This clone was recorded a few times. As DNA, the CDR3 is TGTGCCAGCAGCCATACGGCCGGGGAGCTGTTTTTT. It is translated as CASSHTAGELFF. This rearrangement joins TRBV7-6 to TRBJ2-2, with D uncertain. This CDR3 has 12 amino acids. CDR1 is SGHVS, CDR2 FNYEAQ, per germline. V gave up 5 bases and J gave up 6 bases, with 7 bases separating them.

The gene calls are TRBV5-6 and TRBJ2-5; no reliable D call. Trimming shortened V by 2 bases and J by 2 bases, and 4 bases separated the two germline ends. The CDR3 spans 12 residues. The germline V gene encodes CDR1 SGHDT and CDR2 YYEEEE. The CDR3 reads CASSLPQETQYF. The CDR3 bases are TGTGCCAGCAGCTTACCGCAAGAGACCCAGTACTTC. Full variable domain (remainder filled in from reference TRBV5-6 and TRBJ2-5): DAGVTQSPTHLIKTRGQQVTLRCSPKSGHDTVSWYQQALGQGPQFIFQYYEEEERQRGNFPDRFSGHQFPNYSSELNVNALLLGDSALYLCASSLPQETQYFGPGTRLLVL.

The chain recombines TRBV5-1 with TRBJ2-3; D ambiguous. Germline CDR1 is SGHRS and CDR2 is YFSETQ. V was clipped by 4 bases and J by 4 bases, with 10 bases between them. The CDR3 loop spans 13 amino acids. The CDR3 loop is CASSQSRSDTQYF. The CDR3 bases are TGCGCCAGCAGCCAGTCCCGGTCAGATACGCAGTATTTT.

This chain joins TRBV18 and TRBJ2-2; weak D call: TRBD1 (6 bases). The CDR3 runs to 15 residues. CDR1 is KGHSH and CDR2 is LQKENI in the germline V gene. The V end was cut by 4 bases, the J end by 0 bases, with 9 bases between. CDR3 DNA sequence: TGTGCCAGCTCACTGGACAGAGCGAACACCGGGGAGCTGTTTTTT. Amino acids: CASSLDRANTGELFF.

V usage is TRBV5-6 and J usage is TRBJ1-2; D not resolved. CDR1 and CDR2 from the germline V gene are SGHDT and YYEEEE. V dropped 0 bases and J dropped 2 bases, with 5 bases sitting between them. This CDR3 region has 13 residues. CDR3 coding DNA: TGTGCCAGCAGCTTGGGGGAGAACTATGGCTACACCTTC. The encoded protein is CASSLGENYGYTF.

The chain carries TRBV30 and TRBJ1-2; possible D gene TRBD1, 6 bases. The CDR3 runs to 15 residues. Trimming removed 3 bases at V and 2 bases at J, with 16 bases between. Germline V gene sequence: CDR1 GTSNPN, CDR2 SVGIG (reference sequence). This chain's CDR3 is CAWSADRPENYGYTF. In DNA form, the CDR3 reads TGTGCCTGGAGCGCGGACAGACCTGAAAACTATGGCTACACCTTC.

This clone was detected a few times. In the same sample, other DNA sequences code for this CDR3. The genes are TRBV30 and TRBJ1-5, with 7 bases fitting TRBD1. V shed 4 bases, J shed 1 base, and the junction held 1 base outside the gene matches. Germline-derived CDR1 and CDR2 are GTSNPN and SVGIG (reference sequence). This CDR3 contains 13 residues. Written as DNA, the CDR3 is TGTGCCTGGACAGGGGGAAGCAATCAGCCCCAGCATTTT. It is translated as CAWTGGSNQPQHF.

This clone came up a few times. As DNA, the CDR3 is TGTGCCATCAGTGCCTCAGGGAACGTAGCCAAAAACATTCAGTACTTC. It yields the protein CAISASGNVAKNIQYF. The V and J genes are TRBV10-3 and TRBJ2-4; tentative D call: TRBD1 (5 bases). Germline lookup yields CDR1 ENHRY and CDR2 SYGVKD. V lost 4 bases and J lost 0, with 13 bases in between. The CDR3 runs to 16 residues.

This clone showed up just a few times. The chain links TRBV7-2 to TRBJ2-1; D may be TRBD2 (5 bases). Germline CDR1 and CDR2: SGHTA and FQGNSA. V lost 4 bases, J lost 0 bases, and 10 bases lay in between. The CDR3 runs 15 residues. The CDR3 region has the DNA TGTGCCAGCAGCTCGAGCGGACTCTCCTACAATGAGCAGTTCTTC. As protein: CASSSSGLSYNEQFF.

The genes are TRBV2 and TRBJ1-5; the D gene is possibly TRBD1 (5 bases). V was shortened by 5 bases and J by 1 base, with 12 bases between the two germline ends. Germline loops: CDR1 SNHLY, CDR2 FYNNEI. This CDR3 has 15 residues. The CDR3 sequence is CASSRGGTSNQPQHF. CDR3 nucleotide sequence: TGTGCCAGCAGTAGGGGTGGAACAAGCAATCAGCCCCAGCATTTT. Full variable domain (outside the CDR3, taken from reference TRBV2 and TRBJ1-5): EPEVTQTPSHQVTQMGQEVILRCVPISNHLYFYWYRQILGQKVEFLVSFYNNEISEKSEIFDDQFSVERPDGSNFTLKIRSTKLEDSAMYFCASSRGGTSNQPQHFGDGTRLSIL.

This rearrangement joins TRBV6-1 to TRBJ1-6, with 9 bases lining up with TRBD1. The CDR3 consists of 19 residues. Per germline, CDR1 MNHNS and CDR2 SASEGT. The ends lost 4 bases at V and 13 bases at J; junction bases unmatched: 23. The CDR3 here is CASSGGAGTGTGLGFPLHF. The CDR3 coding sequence is TGTGCCAGCAGTGGGGGCGCCGGGACAGGGACCGGGCTGGGTTTCCCCCTCCACTTT.

This rearrangement joins TRBV29-1 to TRBJ2-5; D is ambiguous. CDR1 is SQVTM and CDR2 is ANQGSEA in the germline V gene. With 6 bases removed from V and 1 base from J, the gap between germline ends came to 15 bases. The CDR3 length is 14 residues. CDR3: CSVFGRLIQETQYF. In DNA, the CDR3 is TGCAGCGTCTTCGGACGCCTCATCCAAGAGACCCAGTACTTC.

This clone was seen a few times. V is TRBV7-8 and J is TRBJ2-2; D gene uncertain. Germline CDR1 SGHVS, CDR2 FQNEAQ. There are 14 residues in the CDR3. The V end was cut by 2 bases, the J end by 1 base, with 5 bases between. As DNA, the CDR3 is TGTGCCAGCAGCTTATCGGGGAACACCGGGGAGCTGTTTTTT. Amino acids: CASSLSGNTGELFF.

The chain carries TRBV5-1 and TRBJ1-1; D is ambiguous. The CDR3 totals 14 residues. The germline V gene has CDR1 SGHRS and CDR2 YFSETQ. V was shortened by 2 bases and J by 2 bases, with 10 bases between the two germline ends. The CDR3 protein is CASSLLGLNTEAFF. DNA for the CDR3: TGCGCCAGCAGCTTACTCGGACTTAACACTGAAGCTTTCTTT.

The V and J genes are TRBV19 and TRBJ2-2; TRBD2 aligns across 8 bases. V lost 6 bases and J lost 2; bases outside the gene matches: 8. The CDR3 is 16 amino acids. Germline CDR1 reads LNHDA; CDR2 reads SQIVND (reference sequence). CDR3 coding DNA: TGTGCCAGTAGCGGCTCGGGGGGGCACAACACCGGGGAGCTGTTTTTT. The encoded protein is CASSGSGGHNTGELFF.

In this sample, this clone turned up a few times. The chain carries TRBV4-3 and TRBJ2-7; 8 bases line up with TRBD2. Germline values: CDR1 LGHNA, CDR2 YSLEER. The CDR3 totals 13 residues. V shed 1 base, J shed 7 bases, and the junction held 3 bases outside the gene matches. The CDR3 nucleotides read TGCGCCAGCAGCCAAGCCCCGGGGGGGGAGCAGTACTTC. This translates into CASSQAPGGEQYF.

The chain has TRBV4-3 and TRBJ2-4, with TRBD1 matching 7 bases. Germline lookup yields CDR1 LGHNA and CDR2 YSLEER. V trimming: 3 bases; J trimming: 8 bases; junction bases outside the gene matches: 13. The CDR3 loop spans 16 amino acids. This chain's CDR3 is CASSQGTGARVDIQYF. In DNA, the CDR3 is TGCGCCAGCAGCCAGGGTACAGGGGCTAGGGTTGACATTCAGTACTTC.

The J gene is TRBJ1-2, the V gene TRBV5-6, with D possibly matching TRBD1 (5 bases). This CDR3 comprises 13 residues. The V and J ends lost 3 bases and 5 bases respectively, with 11 bases between them. CDR1 is SGHDT and CDR2 is YYEEEE in the germline V gene. The CDR3: CASSSGGKYGYTF. The CDR3 nucleotides are TGTGCCAGCAGCTCCGGGGGAAAGTATGGCTACACCTTC.

The gene calls are TRBV15 and TRBJ1-2; the D is unclear. Looked up from germline, CDR1 is LNHNV and CDR2 is YYDKDF (reference sequence). The CDR3 runs 16 residues. Trimming removed 0 bases from V and 5 bases from J, with 16 bases in between. The DNA of the CDR3 is TGTGCCACCAGCAGAGATGGTTCGGCAGGTTCTTATGGCTACACCTTC. This encodes CATSRDGSAGSYGYTF.

V gene TRBV10-3 combines with J gene TRBJ2-5; 10 bases align to TRBD2. Trimming at V came to 10 bases and at J to 2 bases, leaving 4 bases not matched to a gene. The CDR3 runs to 13 residues. Germline values: CDR1 ENHRY, CDR2 SYGVKD. The CDR3 is CATKLAGQETQYF. As DNA, the CDR3 is TGTGCCACGAAACTAGCGGGACAAGAGACCCAGTACTTC.

The CDR3 DNA reads TGCAGCGTTGATAGGATGGCGGGGGGACTCCAAGAGACCCAGTACTTC. Its translation is CSVDRMAGGLQETQYF. The rearrangement uses TRBV29-1 and TRBJ2-5; 8 positions agree with TRBD2. The length of the CDR3 is 16 residues. Germline V gene lookup returns CDR1 SQVTM and CDR2 ANQGSEA. Losses at the gene ends were 3 bases for V and 1 base for J; bases not matched to a gene: 10.

V and J are TRBV5-1 and TRBJ2-7; D possibly matches TRBD1 or TRBD2 (5 bases each). Germline V gives CDR1 SGHRS, CDR2 YFSETQ. The CDR3 runs to 15 residues. With 3 bases removed from V and 1 base from J, the gap between germline ends came to 14 bases. The chain's CDR3 is CASSSRDRGSYEQYF. The CDR3 coding sequence is TGCGCCAGCAGCTCGAGGGACCGTGGATCCTACGAGCAGTACTTC.

This chain joins TRBV29-1 and TRBJ1-5; 8 nucleotides match TRBD1. Per the germline V gene, CDR1 is SQVTM and CDR2 is ANQGSEA. With V trimmed by 4 bases and J by 6 bases, 5 bases remained unmatched. The CDR3 extends over 13 amino acids. CDR3 DNA: TGCAGCGTTGTTCAGGGGGCTGGTCAGCCCCAGCATTTT. Encoded protein: CSVVQGAGQPQHF.

The chain recombines TRBV29-1 with TRBJ2-1; D remains unclear. Germline loops: CDR1 SQVTM, CDR2 ANQGSEA. The CDR3 has 15 amino acids. The ends were cut back, 2 bases at V and 0 bases at J, with 11 bases in the middle. CDR3 bases: TGCAGCGTTGAAATCCCCTCGAGCTCCTACAATGAGCAGTTCTTC. This encodes CSVEIPSSSYNEQFF.

The V and J genes are TRBV2 and TRBJ1-5; D gene unclear. V was cut by 4 bases and J by 7 bases, with 14 bases left in between. Per the germline V gene, CDR1 is SNHLY and CDR2 is FYNNEI. The CDR3 spans 14 residues. The DNA for the CDR3 is TGTGCCAGCAGTGGTGTCGGGCTTCGGCAGCCCCAGCATTTT. It encodes CASSGVGLRQPQHF.

V and J are TRBV7-7 and TRBJ2-2, with D maybe TRBD2 (7 bases). The CDR3 spans 18 residues. Germline V gene sequence: CDR1 SSHAT, CDR2 FNYEAQ (reference sequence). Trimming took off 5 bases at V and 4 bases at J, with 23 bases between the two ends. In nucleotides, the CDR3 is TGTGCCAGCAGCCGGGGGGCTGCCGACAGAGCTTTCACCGGGGAGCTGTTTTTT. It translates to CASSRGAADRAFTGELFF. Together with reference TRBV7-7 and TRBJ2-2, the CDR3 gives the full variable domain: GAGVSQSPRYKVTKRGQDVTLRCDPISSHATLYWYQQALGQGPEFLTYFNYEAQPDKSGLPSDRFSAERPEGSISTLTIQRTEQRDSAMYRCASSRGAADRAFTGELFFGEGSRLTVL.